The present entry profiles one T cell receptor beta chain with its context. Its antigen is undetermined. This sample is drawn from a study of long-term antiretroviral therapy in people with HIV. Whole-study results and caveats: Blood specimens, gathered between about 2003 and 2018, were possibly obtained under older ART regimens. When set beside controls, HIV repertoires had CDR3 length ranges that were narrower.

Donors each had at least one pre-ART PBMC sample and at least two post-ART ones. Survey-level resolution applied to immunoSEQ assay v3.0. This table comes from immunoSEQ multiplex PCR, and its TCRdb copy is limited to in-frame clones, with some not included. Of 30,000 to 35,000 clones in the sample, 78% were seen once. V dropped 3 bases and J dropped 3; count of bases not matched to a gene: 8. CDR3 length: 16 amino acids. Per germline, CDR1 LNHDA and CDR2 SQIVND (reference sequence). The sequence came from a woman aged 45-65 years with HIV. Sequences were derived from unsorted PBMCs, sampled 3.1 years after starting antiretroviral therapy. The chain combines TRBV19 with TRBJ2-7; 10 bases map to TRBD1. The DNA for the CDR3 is TGTGCCAGTAGTATTGGACAGGGGGTGCAGGACTACGAGCAGTACTTC. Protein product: CASSIGQGVQDYEQYF.